The next 7 T cell receptor beta chains were all read from a single sample in a study of blood T cell repertoires in COVID-19. Assay used: immunoSEQ multiplex PCR; TCRdb lists only in-frame clones, some missing. The sample yields roughly 410,000 clones, about 88% seen once. Input material: peripheral blood. The receptors derive from a woman aged 40 to 55 with COVID-19, enrolled during active disease.

The chain is built from TRBV7-9 and TRBJ2-3, with 9 bases matching TRBD2. From germline, CDR1 is SEHNR and CDR2 FQNEAQ (reference sequence). Germline trimming cut 7 bases from V and 5 bases from J; bases unmatched to any gene: 10. The CDR3 is made up of 15 amino acids. In DNA form, the CDR3 reads TGTGCCAGCAACAACTTAGCGGGAGAGGTAGATACGCAGTATTTT. Its protein is CASNNLAGEVDTQYF.

The gene calls are TRBV5-1 and TRBJ1-6; 7 positions agree with TRBD1. CDR3 length equals 14 residues. Germline V CDR1 and CDR2: SGHRS, YFSETQ. The V and J ends lost 9 bases and 7 bases, in that order; junction bases with no gene match: 10. DNA of the CDR3: TGCGCCACCCGTCGGGACAGAGGGAATTCACCCCTCCACTTT. This sequence encodes CATRRDRGNSPLHF.

V usage is TRBV27 and J usage is TRBJ1-1; maybe TRBD1 (5 bases). Germline CDR1 MNHEY, CDR2 SMNVEV (reference sequence). CDR3 size: 14 residues. The ends were cut back, 6 bases at V and 1 base at J, with 12 bases in the middle. This chain's CDR3 is CASRGRVSNTEAFF. The CDR3 DNA sequence: TGTGCCAGCAGAGGCAGGGTTTCGAACACTGAAGCTTTCTTT.

This chain connects TRBV7-9 to TRBJ1-1, with TRBD1 as a possible D gene (5 bases). The length of the CDR3 is 13 residues. V gave up 4 bases and J gave up 7 bases, with 13 bases separating them. CDR1 is SEHNR and CDR2 is FQNEAQ in the germline V gene (reference sequence). CDR3 protein: CASSSTTRVEAFF. The CDR3 DNA is TGTGCCAGCAGCTCAACTACCAGGGTTGAAGCTTTCTTT. The complete variable domain, with remaining parts taken from reference TRBV7-9 and TRBJ1-1, reads DTGVSQNPRHKITKRGQNVTFRCDPISEHNRLYWYRQTLGQGPEFLTYFQNEAQLEKSRLLSDRFSAERPKGSFSTLEIQRTEQGDSAMYLCASSSTTRVEAFFGQGTRLTVV.

V is TRBV15 and J is TRBJ1-2; 8 positions agree with TRBD1. V trimming: 8 bases; J trimming: 3 bases; junction bases outside the gene matches: 8. The germline gives CDR1 LNHNV, CDR2 YYDKDF (reference sequence). CDR3 size: 14 residues. The chain's CDR3 is CATRRTGGDYGYTF. The DNA for the CDR3 is TGTGCCACCCGACGCACAGGGGGGGACTATGGCTACACCTTC.

This chain joins TRBV4-3 and TRBJ2-1, with 7 bases fitting TRBD1. J lost 7 bases, V lost 4 bases, and 1 base had no gene match. This CDR3 comprises 12 residues. Per germline, CDR1 LGHNA and CDR2 YSLEER. CDR3 nucleotide sequence: TGCGCCAGCAGCCGGACAGGAAATGAGCAGTTCTTC. Its protein product is CASSRTGNEQFF.

This clone came up a few times. V and J are TRBV5-1 and TRBJ1-2, with 7 bases fitting TRBD1. V lost 4 bases and J lost 8; bases outside the gene matches: 11. This CDR3 region has 14 residues. Germline CDR1 SGHRS, CDR2 YFSETQ. DNA for the CDR3: TGCGCCAGCAGCGGGTACAGGGGAGGCGAGGGCTACACCTTC. This codes for CASSGYRGGEGYTF.